A single sample is the source of the 19 T cell receptor beta chains below, sequenced in a study of shared clonotypes between healthy human individuals. Naive CD8 cells lacked CD45RO, underwent positive selection for CCR7 and left out terminally differentiated effector memory CD45RA+ cells. Data came from immunoSEQ multiplex PCR; TCRdb stores just in-frame clones and leaves some out. The sample includes around 600,000 clones, approximately 95% of them seen just once. The sample taken for sequencing was naive CD8+ T cells sorted from blood. These receptors all come from a woman in her thirties in good health.

In this sample, this clone turned up once. The CDR3 nucleotides read TGTGCCAGCAGCTTTGTGTCATCCTCTGGAAACACCATATATTTT. Translation: CASSFVSSSGNTIYF. This chain uses TRBV5-6 with TRBJ1-3, with unresolved D. Germline CDR1 and CDR2: SGHDT and YYEEEE. Trimming removed 2 bases from V and 0 bases from J, with 9 bases in between. There are 15 residues in the CDR3.

The chain carries TRBV11-3 and TRBJ2-2, with D perhaps TRBD1 (5 bases). The CDR3 covers 14 residues. Germline loops: CDR1 SGHNT, CDR2 YENEEA. V was pared by 0 bases and J by 3 bases, with 5 bases between. CDR3: CASSLDRDTGELFF. For the CDR3, the DNA is TGTGCCAGCAGCTTAGACAGGGACACCGGGGAGCTGTTTTTT.

V usage is TRBV15 and J usage is TRBJ2-3; D gene unclear. Trimming removed 0 bases at V and 3 bases at J, with 7 bases between. The CDR3 is 14 residues long. Germline V gene lookup returns CDR1 LNHNV and CDR2 YYDKDF (reference sequence). The CDR3 nucleotides read TGTGCCACCAGCAGAGAGGGTTCAACAGATACGCAGTATTTT. Translation: CATSREGSTDTQYF.

The rearrangement uses TRBV27 and TRBJ2-7; 8 positions match TRBD1. CDR1 is MNHEY and CDR2 is SMNVEV in the germline V gene (reference sequence). The CDR3 has 14 residues. Trimming removed 6 bases from V and 2 bases from J; junction bases left unmatched: 6. The CDR3 region has the DNA TGTGCCAGCAGCTCGGGGGACAGGACCTACGAGCAGTACTTC. This sequence encodes CASSSGDRTYEQYF.

V is TRBV15 and J is TRBJ2-2; perhaps D is TRBD1 or TRBD2 (5 bases each). The CDR3 contains 16 residues. V lost 3 bases and J lost 4, with 15 bases in between. Germline V gives CDR1 LNHNV, CDR2 YYDKDF (reference sequence). The CDR3 is CATSREEGQPTGELFF. The DNA of the CDR3 is TGTGCCACCAGCAGGGAAGAGGGGCAGCCCACCGGGGAGCTGTTTTTT.

The rearrangement joins TRBV6-5 to TRBJ2-7; TRBD2 matches at 10 bases. The CDR3 is made up of 13 amino acids. Germline V gene sequence: CDR1 MNHEY, CDR2 SVGAGI. V shed 5 bases and J 5 bases; nucleotides not matched to a gene: 3. The CDR3 loop is CASSSGRANEQYF. In DNA, the CDR3 is TGTGCCAGCAGTAGCGGGAGGGCCAACGAGCAGTACTTC.

This clone was detected only once. The J gene is TRBJ2-7, the V gene TRBV11-2; 9 bases are a match to TRBD1. Germline V gene data show CDR1 as SGHAT and CDR2 as FQNNGV. CDR3 length: 14 residues. V trimming: 5 bases; J trimming: 2 bases; junction bases outside the gene matches: 4. CDR3 sequence reads: CASSPGTGTYEQYF. As DNA, the CDR3 is TGTGCCAGCAGCCCCGGGACAGGGACCTACGAGCAGTACTTC.

CDR3 sequence: CASSAREGVRAFF. In DNA form, the CDR3 reads TGTGCCAGCAGCGCCCGCGAGGGAGTCAGGGCTTTCTTT. The chain joins TRBV9 to TRBJ1-1; D not certain. V lost 3 bases and J 11 bases, leaving 17 bases between the germline ends. The CDR3 length is 13 residues. Per germline, CDR1 SGDLS and CDR2 YYNGEE.

The CDR3 sequence is CASSVRGVSGNTIYF. For the CDR3, the DNA is TGTGCCAGCAGCGTAAGGGGCGTCTCTGGAAACACCATATATTTT. The chain combines TRBV9 with TRBJ1-3, with D maybe TRBD1 (5 bases). V lost 1 base and J lost 0, with 8 bases in between. Looked up from germline, CDR1 is SGDLS and CDR2 is YYNGEE. The CDR3 sequence is 15 residues long.

The chain is built from TRBV18 and TRBJ1-1, with 10 bases lining up with TRBD1. From germline, CDR1 is KGHSH and CDR2 LQKENI. V dropped 3 bases and J dropped 3; count of bases not matched to a gene: 7. The CDR3 is made up of 16 amino acids. CDR3 DNA: TGTGCCAGCTCACCGGAGACAGGGGGCGCGGACACTGAAGCTTTCTTT. It is translated as CASSPETGGADTEAFF.

The rearrangement links TRBV10-3 to TRBJ2-1; D is uncertain. Germline V gives CDR1 ENHRY, CDR2 SYGVKD. This CDR3 is 14 amino acids long. V dropped 3 bases and J dropped 3 bases, with 9 bases sitting between them. CDR3 loop: CAISEPGDYNEQFF. Here the CDR3 DNA reads TGTGCCATCAGTGAACCCGGAGACTACAATGAGCAGTTCTTC.

The gene calls are TRBV28 and TRBJ2-7, with D unclear. CDR1 and CDR2 from the germline V gene are MDHEN and SYDVKM. V was clipped by 8 bases and J by 1 base, with 9 bases between them. CDR3 length: 12 residues. The CDR3 DNA sequence: TGTGCCAGCCAGGTCGGGTCCTACGAGCAGTACTTC. Translation gives CASQVGSYEQYF.

The rearrangement joins TRBV4-1 to TRBJ1-2, with D possibly TRBD1 on 5 matching bases. This CDR3 has 13 residues. Trimming removed 3 bases from V and 4 bases from J, with 9 bases in between. Germline V gene lookup returns CDR1 MGHRA and CDR2 YSYEKL. As DNA, the CDR3 is TGCGCCAGCAGCCAGGGGGGGGTCTATGGCTACACCTTC. Protein: CASSQGGVYGYTF.

The chain recombines TRBV29-1 with TRBJ2-5, with D unclear. The J call may not be correct, given that the DNA end is closer to TRBJ2-7. CDR1 is SQVTM, CDR2 ANQGSEA, per germline. CDR3 size: 12 residues. As DNA, the CDR3 is TGCAGCGTTTTGGAGAAATCCTACGAGCAGTACTTC. This codes for CSVLEKSYEQYF.

This rearrangement joins TRBV5-6 to TRBJ1-1; D unclear. V was shortened by 6 bases and J by 4 bases, with 19 bases between the two germline ends. The CDR3 is 15 residues long. Germline CDR1 reads SGHDT; CDR2 reads YYEEEE. The CDR3 DNA follows: TGTGCCAGCACTCAACGAAAGGAATTGGTCACTGAAGCTTTCTTT. Protein sequence: CASTQRKELVTEAFF.

This sequence joins TRBV28 and TRBJ2-2, with D unresolved. Germline V gene lookup returns CDR1 MDHEN and CDR2 SYDVKM. Trimming took 4 bases from V and 4 from J, leaving 7 bases between them. The length of the CDR3 is 13 residues. The CDR3 protein is CASSSATTGELFF. In DNA, the CDR3 is TGTGCCAGCAGTTCTGCCACCACCGGGGAGCTGTTTTTT.

The chain uses TRBV7-9 and TRBJ2-7, with 7 bases fitting TRBD1. V shed 10 bases, J shed 1 base, and the junction held 4 bases outside the gene matches. CDR1 is SEHNR and CDR2 is FQNEAQ in the germline V gene (reference sequence). The CDR3 contains 12 residues. DNA for the CDR3: TGTGCCACCACAGGGGTGTCCTACGAGCAGTACTTC. Amino acid sequence: CATTGVSYEQYF.

This chain joins TRBV27 and TRBJ2-7, with TRBD2 matching 8 bases. V lost 5 bases and J lost 4; bases outside the gene matches: 13. The CDR3 sequence is 16 residues long. Germline CDR1 and CDR2: MNHEY and SMNVEV (reference sequence). The CDR3, as DNA: TGTGCCAGCAGTGGAAGCGGGAGCCCCTTGGGTTACGAGCAGTACTTC. Protein: CASSGSGSPLGYEQYF.

The chain links TRBV6-5 to TRBJ2-7; 8 nucleotides match TRBD2. This CDR3 has 15 residues. Looked up from germline, CDR1 is MNHEY and CDR2 is SVGAGI. The ends lost 2 bases at V and 3 bases at J; junction bases unmatched: 6. The CDR3 DNA reads TGTGCCAGCAGTTACGGTAGCGGGGAAAGCTACGAGCAGTACTTC. Protein product: CASSYGSGESYEQYF.